This T cell receptor beta chain was identified in a study of cytomegalovirus exposure and HLA in healthy donors (TCRdb year 2017). Concerning the study at large: An earlier analysis of 587 of the donors reported 250 to 300 Gb of sequence data and roughly 120 million unique TCR beta sequences obtained from roughly 180 million T cells. HLA typing included class I and class II loci at four-digit resolution. To predict cytomegalovirus infection status, the study brought together high-throughput TCR immunosequencing, statistical association of individual TCRs with disease status, and machine learning. A later analysis re-examined previously published TCR beta repertoires from about 700 donors and added high-resolution HLA genotyping to investigate patterns of TCR occurrence. The number of typed donors differed by locus: about 620-630 for A, B, C, DRB1 and DQB1; approximately 520 for DQA1; over 600 for DPA1; and around 450 for DPB1. Rather than drawing on any new phenotypic data, the later analysis identified candidate immune exposures from TCR beta sequences and the way those sequences occurred across donors. In a later genetic analysis, genome-wide SNP genotypes for about three fifths of the 666 donors were used, and that subset was treated as a discovery cohort. A separate validation cohort of 100 to 150 different subjects was used in addition to the roughly 640-subject first cohort. In an earlier analysis of about 590 of the donors, high-throughput TCR beta sequencing was used to judge whether each TCR beta V gene segment behaved as functional or pseudogenic. The study aimed to test whether cataloging public T cell receptors could reveal signatures of past pathogen exposure. Of the approximately 400 genotyped donors, 65% to 90% were placed in the genetic ancestry cluster associated with self-reported Caucasian donors. Because of strong linkage in the cohort, five DR-DQ haplotypes were treated as single units for association and clustering. The T cell repertoires of 666 subjects were profiled by immunosequencing and related to cytomegalovirus serostatus. Donor age, sex, ethnicity and CMV serostatus were compiled alongside the repertoire data. Every repertoire in the discovery cohort had been generated on one and the same sequencing platform. Across around 400 genotyped donors of the cohort, an average of roughly 250,000 unique TCR beta nucleotide sequences per donor were sequenced, and about a sixth of those sequences were non-productive. Approximately 300 gigabases of sequencing data and around 85 million unique TCR sequences made up an early release that covered nearly 650 HLA-typed donors.

Library construction relied on the immunoSEQ multiplex PCR assay. For the multiplex PCR, a mixture combining 60 forward primers for TCR Vbeta segments and 13 reverse primers for TCR Jbeta segments was used. Amplification of the CDR3 region of rearranged TCR beta genes was performed with a multiplex PCR assay on genomic DNA. The Illumina HiSeq System was used to sequence the amplified TCR beta libraries as 87-base-pair reads. As for the original processing: Across the roughly 670 repertoires, a later analysis counted 80 million or so unique TCR beta chains, some 11 million of which were shared by at least two donors. To remove PCR and sequencing errors, raw reads were error-corrected and collapsed into unique sequences using a nearest-neighbor algorithm that merged closely related sequences. CDR3 sequences were aligned to IMGT reference sequences to assign V, D and J gene segments. For a sequence to be retained, a match of at least six nucleotides to both a V gene segment and a J gene segment was required. Rearrangements were called productive when the CDR3 lacked stop codons and stayed in frame with V and J; all others were non-productive. CDR3 was defined by IMGT convention, running from the second conserved V-encoded cysteine to the conserved J-encoded phenylalanine. Sequences without an unambiguous match to a single V gene segment were excluded from the earlier analysis of 500 to 700 of the donors. An earlier analysis of 587 of the donors called V segments functional above 56.7% productive rearrangements and segregating when the between-donor standard deviation exceeded 5%. To diagnose cytomegalovirus status from the catalog of TCR beta chain sequences, a statistical classification framework was built. A later analysis assigned V and J genes by comparing TCR nucleotide sequences with IMGT/GENE-DB human TR gene sequences. Using the TCRdist pipeline, a later analysis assigned CDR3 sequences along with most-parsimonious VDJ recombination scenarios. In a later analysis, every TCR beta chain was defined by the combination of its CDR3 amino acid sequence and its V-gene family, and reads without a unique V-gene family were dropped. A later analysis removed several hundred highly shared, low-generation-probability nucleotide sequences to deal with suspected cross-contamination and a sequencing artifact. A later analysis calculated a clonal expansion index for each public chain from normalized within-repertoire ranks of inferred template counts. A later analysis computed generation probabilities with a VDJ recombination model fitted to out-of-frame rearrangements, and checked the results against IGoR. In a later analysis, hypergeometric tests were used to score TCR-TCR, TCR-HLA and TCR-CMV co-occurrence, with a repertoire-size bias correction applied to TCR pairs. A later analysis estimated false discovery rates by permuting HLA or CMV assignments 20 times. In a later analysis, co-occurring TCRs were grouped using DBSCAN, and TCRdist sequence similarity was added for clustering within HLA-allele-positive subsets. Co-occurrence clustering excluded repertoires with fewer than 30,000 or more than 120,000 public chains, plus five with anomalous nucleotide sharing. Entries here come from immuneACCESS through TCRdb and include only in-frame sequences with V and J called. Some clones fail to appear in such tables; in the studies checked, an unresolved V gene covers under half of the shortfall, and the cause of the remainder is unknown. V, J and clone size are taken as reported in that table, and D and trimming were inferred from the DNA itself. The sample includes under 200,000 clones, with around 80% observed a single time. Of the sample, 5.7% is held by the ten largest clones.

The germline V gene specifies MGHRA as CDR1 and YSYEKL as CDR2. Measured from the cysteine to the phenylalanine, the CDR3 is 15 residues long. Only the CDR3 DNA is retained, 45 bases long and in frame from the first base. The cohort was made up of around 720 healthy bone marrow donors. Cohort members were all nominally healthy when sampled, although unrecorded immune exposures were likely present. The donor was CMV seronegative and belonged to the group of under 400 seronegative cohort members. Each donor provided a peripheral blood sample, and peripheral blood mononuclear cells were used for TCR beta sequencing. Genomic DNA extraction from the blood cell samples was performed with the Qiagen DNeasy Blood Extraction Kit. Broader findings and caveats from the paper: Assigning TCR associations to individual alleles was difficult when HLA alleles, especially DR and DQ, strongly co-occurred. For the cohort, immune exposure information was limited to CMV serostatus. A further reported finding was that TCR beta sequences accurately predicted the HLA-A and HLA-B alleles for most subjects in the first cohort. Cytomegalovirus status was reported to be diagnosed by the classifier with high specificity and sensitivity in both the original and validation cohorts. Because the 87-base-pair reads could not distinguish some IMGT-functional V segments, including TRBV6-2 and TRBV6-3, those segments were excluded. A group of highly shared sequence variants was considered likely to be a technical artifact of the sequencing pipeline. According to the authors, the approach could potentially be generalized to other disease states and immunological phenotypes. Some 15 rarely observed V segments, including chromosome 9 orphons, were excluded from the earlier analysis of approximately 500 of the donors because counts were too low. An association between a missense DCLRE1C variant and V-gene and J-gene trimming of TCR beta chains was found in a later genetic analysis and replicated in an independent cohort. In a later genetic analysis, fewer N-insertions in productive TCRs were reported among donors in an Asian-associated ancestry cluster than the roughly 700-donor mean. Correlated functional status among segregating V segments might be attributable to linkage disequilibrium, but an unknown experimental factor could not be ruled out. Presence/absence analyses assumed roughly uniform sequencing depth across donors, an assumption that may not hold. Most CMV-associated TCR beta chains appeared to be HLA-restricted in a later analysis, and the HLA associations seemed to be driven largely by CMV exposure. In a later analysis, HLA-associated TCR beta chains were found to be more clonally expanded and to have lower generation probabilities than equally common non-associated chains. According to a later analysis, parvovirus B19, influenza, CMV and Epstein-Barr virus appeared linked to several top co-occurrence clusters. HLA typing was unavailable for some donors at each locus, so association tests used only the typed subset. In an earlier analysis of about 540 of the donors, most TCR beta V segments were observed in productive rearrangements about 90% or about 30% of the time, broadly matching IMGT annotations. At a false discovery rate of 0.05, a later analysis linked 15,000 to 20,000 TCR beta sequences to specific HLA alleles. Only TCR beta chains were sequenced in this cohort, and the absence of alpha or paired-chain data limited detectable features. In vitro tests confirmed that a few of the cytomegalovirus-associated TCR beta chains recognize cytomegalovirus antigens. Most TCR sequences were observed very rarely across donors, whereas some public TCRs were present in many individuals. In the study, 150 to 200 TCR beta chains were listed as associated with cytomegalovirus. A later analysis found that TCR association rates varied across HLA loci, with DRB1 alleles showing the most associated TCRs and HLA-C alleles the fewest.

Regarding this clone: The antigen this receptor binds is unknown. No per-base quality is available; no much larger clone lies one base away.

The V gene is TRBV4-1 and the J gene is TRBJ2-5, with TRBD2 matching 11 junction bases. With the DNA end fitting TRBJ2-7 better, the J assignment may be wrong. Sequenced sample: PBMCs. This TCR derives from a man aged 40-55 years in good health and CMV-seronegative. The CDR3 has the sequence CASSLRLAGTYEQYF. The bases read TGCGCCAGCAGCCTTCGACTAGCGGGGACCTACGAGCAGTACTTC.